This T cell receptor beta chain was profiled in a study of cytomegalovirus exposure and HLA in healthy donors (dated by TCRdb to about 2017). Some background on the complete study: An earlier analysis of approximately 600 of the donors reported more than 250 Gb of sequence data and some 120 million unique TCR beta sequences from about 200 million T cells. An early release that covered roughly 600 HLA-typed donors contained about 300 gigabases of sequencing data and about 84 million unique TCR sequences. The genetic ancestry cluster associated with self-reported Caucasian donors included about 81% of the roughly 360 genotyped donors. The study was designed to test whether signatures of past pathogen exposure could be identified by cataloging public T cell receptors. The T cell repertoires of some 670 subjects were profiled by immunosequencing and related to cytomegalovirus serostatus. Along with the roughly 670-subject first cohort, a separate validation cohort of around 110 different subjects was used. To predict cytomegalovirus infection status, the study brought together high-throughput TCR immunosequencing, statistical association of individual TCRs with disease status, and machine learning. In a later analysis, previously published TCR beta repertoires from 600 to 850 donors were re-analyzed and high-resolution HLA genotyping was added so that TCR occurrence patterns could be studied. The later analysis used no new phenotypic data to find candidate immune exposures, relying instead on TCR beta sequences and their occurrence across donors. An earlier analysis of roughly 600 of the donors used high-throughput TCR beta sequencing to judge whether each TCR beta V gene segment behaved as functional or pseudogenic. Donor age, sex, ethnicity and CMV serostatus were compiled together with the repertoire data. In a later genetic analysis, genome-wide SNP genotypes for about three fifths of the 666 donors were used, and that subset was treated as a discovery cohort. Every repertoire in the discovery cohort had been generated on one and the same sequencing platform. Both class I and class II loci were covered by HLA typing, at four-digit resolution. Typing coverage differed by locus: A, B, C, DRB1 and DQB1 were typed in about 629-630 donors, DQA1 in 500 to 550, DPA1 in approximately 610, and DPB1 in just under 490. Because of strong linkage in the cohort, five DR-DQ haplotypes were treated as single units for association and clustering. Among around 400 genotyped donors of the cohort, an average of approximately 200,000 unique TCR beta nucleotide sequences was sequenced per donor, of which 15% to 20% were non-productive.

Libraries were prepared through the immunoSEQ multiplex PCR assay. For the multiplex PCR, a mixture combining 60 forward primers for TCR Vbeta segments and 13 reverse primers for TCR Jbeta segments was used. The CDR3 region of rearranged TCR beta genes was amplified from genomic DNA by a multiplex PCR assay. On the Illumina HiSeq System, the amplified TCR beta libraries were sequenced as 87-base-pair reads. From the authors' description of their analysis: Across the 670 or so repertoires, a later analysis counted 78 million or so unique TCR beta chains, roughly 11 million of which were shared by at least two donors. A nearest-neighbor algorithm error-corrected the raw reads and collapsed the reads into unique sequences, merging closely related sequences to remove PCR and sequencing errors. V, D and J gene segments were assigned by aligning CDR3 sequences to IMGT reference sequences. For a sequence to be retained, a match of at least six nucleotides to both a V gene segment and a J gene segment was required. Rearrangements were called productive when the CDR3 lacked stop codons and stayed in frame with V and J; all others were non-productive. CDR3 was defined according to IMGT convention as the region running from the second conserved V-encoded cysteine to the conserved J-encoded phenylalanine. The earlier analysis of about 590 of the donors excluded sequences that lacked an unambiguous match to a single V gene segment. In an earlier analysis of a few hundred of the donors, V segments were called functional above 56.7% productive rearrangements and were called segregating when the between-donor standard deviation exceeded 5%. A statistical classification framework was built to diagnose cytomegalovirus status from the catalog of TCR beta chain sequences. V and J gene assignment, in a later analysis, came from comparing TCR nucleotide sequences with IMGT/GENE-DB human TR gene sequences. Using the TCRdist pipeline, a later analysis assigned CDR3 sequences along with most-parsimonious VDJ recombination scenarios. A later analysis defined each TCR beta chain by its CDR3 amino acid sequence plus V-gene family, and excluded reads lacking a unique V-gene family. To address suspected cross-contamination and a sequencing artifact, a later analysis removed approximately 590 highly shared, low-generation-probability nucleotide sequences. A later analysis calculated a clonal expansion index for each public chain from normalized within-repertoire ranks of inferred template counts. A later analysis computed generation probabilities with a VDJ recombination model fitted to out-of-frame rearrangements, and checked the results against IGoR. A later analysis scored TCR-TCR, TCR-HLA and TCR-CMV co-occurrence with hypergeometric tests, applying a repertoire-size bias correction to TCR pairs. To estimate false discovery rates, a later analysis permuted the HLA or CMV assignments 20 times. In a later analysis, co-occurring TCRs were grouped using DBSCAN, and TCRdist sequence similarity was added for clustering within HLA-allele-positive subsets. Repertoires with fewer than 30,000 or more than 120,000 public chains were left out of co-occurrence clustering, as were five repertoires with anomalous nucleotide sharing. The immuneACCESS repertoire file appears here via TCRdb, limited to in-frame rearrangements. These files lack a portion of the clones; in checked studies, under half of the deficit traces to unresolved V genes, and the cause of the others is not known. V, J and clone size reflect that table, while D and trimming were determined from the DNA. Here the sample has about 210,000 clones; roughly 90% occur a single time. In total, the top ten clones hold roughly 0.98% of the sample.

In total, approximately 700 healthy bone marrow donors made up the cohort. At the time of sampling, every cohort member was nominally healthy, though immune exposures that went unrecorded were likely present. The donor tested CMV seronegative and was one of the 352 seronegative cohort members. A peripheral blood sample was collected from each donor, and TCR beta sequencing was performed on peripheral blood mononuclear cells. The Qiagen DNeasy Blood Extraction Kit was used to extract genomic DNA from the blood cell samples. Taken from cysteine to phenylalanine, the CDR3 has 14 residues. Left in the record is the CDR3 DNA by itself, 42 bases read in frame from the first base. The germline V gene gives CDR1 as SGHRS and CDR2 as YFSETQ. General findings and caveats noted by the study authors: In vitro tests confirmed that a few of the cytomegalovirus-associated TCR beta chains recognize cytomegalovirus antigens. A later analysis associated roughly 17,000 TCR beta sequences with specific HLA alleles at a false discovery rate of 0.05. Compared with equally common non-associated chains, HLA-associated TCR beta chains in a later analysis were more clonally expanded and had lower generation probabilities. Across donors, most TCR sequences were observed very rarely, whereas some public TCRs were present in many individuals. In a later analysis, the rate of TCR association differed among HLA loci, with DRB1 alleles having the most associated TCRs and HLA-C alleles having the fewest. The sequencing pipeline was judged likely to have produced a cluster of highly shared sequence variants as a technical artifact. Because HLA typing was unavailable for some donors at each locus, only the typed subset was used in association tests. For the cohort, immune exposure information was limited to CMV serostatus. A further reported finding was that TCR beta sequences accurately predicted the HLA-A and HLA-B alleles for most subjects in the first cohort. A later analysis reported that several top co-occurrence clusters appeared linked to parvovirus B19, influenza, CMV and Epstein-Barr virus. Only TCR beta chains were sequenced in this cohort, and the absence of alpha or paired-chain data limited detectable features. A later genetic analysis reported fewer N-insertions in productive TCRs among donors in an Asian-associated ancestry cluster than the approximately 700-donor mean. Sequencing depth was assumed to be roughly uniform across donors in the presence/absence analyses, though that assumption may not hold. In an earlier analysis of around 600 of the donors, most TCR beta V segments were observed in productive rearrangements about 87% or about 30% of the time, broadly matching IMGT annotations. Because counts were too low, more than 15 rarely observed V segments, including chromosome 9 orphons, were left out of the earlier analysis of a few hundred of the donors. When HLA alleles, especially DR and DQ, strongly co-occurred, TCR associations were difficult to assign to individual alleles. The study listed 170 or so TCR beta chains as associated with cytomegalovirus. Linkage disequilibrium might explain the correlated functional status among segregating V segments, but an unknown experimental factor could not be ruled out. The 87-base-pair reads could not distinguish some IMGT-functional V segments, including TRBV6-2 and TRBV6-3, so those segments were excluded. The classifier was reported to diagnose cytomegalovirus status with high specificity and sensitivity in both the original cohort and the validation cohort. It was suggested by the authors that the approach could potentially be generalized to other disease states and immunological phenotypes. In a later genetic analysis, a missense DCLRE1C variant was associated with V-gene and J-gene trimming of TCR beta chains, and the association was replicated in an independent cohort. According to a later analysis, most CMV-associated TCR beta chains appeared to be HLA-restricted, and the HLA associations seemed to be driven largely by CMV exposure.

For this clone: Its antigen has not been determined. Base qualities were left out, and no much larger clone turns up one base away.

The chain is assembled from TRBV5-1 and TRBJ2-5; a weak D assignment points to TRBD2 (6 bases agree). The end of the DNA aligns better with TRBJ2-7, so the J call may be wrong. Sample: PBMCs. The clonotype was recovered from a boy aged 2-15 years in good health and CMV-seronegative. The nucleotide sequence is TGCGCCAGCAGCTTGGCGGGAGCCTTGAACGAGCAGTACTTC. Protein translation: CASSLAGALNEQYF.